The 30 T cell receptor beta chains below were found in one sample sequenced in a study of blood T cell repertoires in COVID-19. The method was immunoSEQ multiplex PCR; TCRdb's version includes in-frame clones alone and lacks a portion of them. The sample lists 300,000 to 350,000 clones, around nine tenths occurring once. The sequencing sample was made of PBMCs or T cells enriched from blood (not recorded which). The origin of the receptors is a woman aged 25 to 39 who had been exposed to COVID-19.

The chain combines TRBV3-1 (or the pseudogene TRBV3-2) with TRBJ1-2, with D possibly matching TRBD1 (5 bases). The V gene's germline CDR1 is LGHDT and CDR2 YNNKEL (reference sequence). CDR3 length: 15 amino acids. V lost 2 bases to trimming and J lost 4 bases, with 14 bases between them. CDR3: CASSQSGDSLYGYTF. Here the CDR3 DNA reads TGTGCCAGCAGCCAATCAGGTGACAGTCTCTATGGCTACACCTTC.

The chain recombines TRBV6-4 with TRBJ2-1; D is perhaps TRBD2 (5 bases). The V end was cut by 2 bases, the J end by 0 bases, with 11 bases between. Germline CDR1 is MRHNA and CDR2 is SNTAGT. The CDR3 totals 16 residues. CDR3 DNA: TGTGCCAGCAGTGACGGAGGAATCACCTCCTACAATGAGCAGTTCTTC. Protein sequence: CASSDGGITSYNEQFF.

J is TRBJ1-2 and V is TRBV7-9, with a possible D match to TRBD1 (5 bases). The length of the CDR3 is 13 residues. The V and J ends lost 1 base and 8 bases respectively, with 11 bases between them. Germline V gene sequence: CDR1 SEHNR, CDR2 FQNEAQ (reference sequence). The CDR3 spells CASSLEGAQGYTF. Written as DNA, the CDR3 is TGTGCCAGCAGCTTAGAAGGGGCGCAAGGCTACACCTTC. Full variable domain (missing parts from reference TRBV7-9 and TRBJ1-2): DTGVSQNPRHKITKRGQNVTFRCDPISEHNRLYWYRQTLGQGPEFLTYFQNEAQLEKSRLLSDRFSAERPKGSFSTLEIQRTEQGDSAMYLCASSLEGAQGYTFGSGTRLTVV.

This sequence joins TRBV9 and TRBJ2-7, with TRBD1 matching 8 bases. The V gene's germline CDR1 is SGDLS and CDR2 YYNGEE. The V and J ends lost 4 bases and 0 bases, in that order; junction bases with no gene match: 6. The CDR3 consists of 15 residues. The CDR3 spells CASSPRDRSSYEQYF. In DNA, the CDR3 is TGTGCCAGCAGCCCCCGGGACAGGAGCTCCTACGAGCAGTACTTC.

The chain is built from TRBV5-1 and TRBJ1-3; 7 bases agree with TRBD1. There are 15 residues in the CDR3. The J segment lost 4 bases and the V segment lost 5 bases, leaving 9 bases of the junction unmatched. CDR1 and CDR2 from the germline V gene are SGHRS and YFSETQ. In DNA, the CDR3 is TGCGCCAGCAGTGAGGGGGCTACGACGGGAAACACCATATATTTT. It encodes CASSEGATTGNTIYF.

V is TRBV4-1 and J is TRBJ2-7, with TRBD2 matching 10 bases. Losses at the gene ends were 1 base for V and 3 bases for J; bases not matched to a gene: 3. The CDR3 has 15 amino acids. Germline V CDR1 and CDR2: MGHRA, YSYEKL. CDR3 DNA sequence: TGCGCCAGCAGCCAAGGGACTAGCGGACTCTACGAGCAGTACTTC. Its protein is CASSQGTSGLYEQYF.

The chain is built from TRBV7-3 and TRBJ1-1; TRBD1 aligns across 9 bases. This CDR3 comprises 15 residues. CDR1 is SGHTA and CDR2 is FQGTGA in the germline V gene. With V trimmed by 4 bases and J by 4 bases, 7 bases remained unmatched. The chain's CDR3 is CASSSSGTGITEAFF. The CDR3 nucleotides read TGTGCCAGCAGCTCGTCCGGGACAGGGATCACTGAAGCTTTCTTT.

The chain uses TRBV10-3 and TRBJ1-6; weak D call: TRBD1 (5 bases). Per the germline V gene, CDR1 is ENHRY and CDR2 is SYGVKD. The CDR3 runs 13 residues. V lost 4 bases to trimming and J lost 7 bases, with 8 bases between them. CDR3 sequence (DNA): TGTGCCATCAGTGTGGAGGGGAATTCACCCCTCCACTTT. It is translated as CAISVEGNSPLHF.

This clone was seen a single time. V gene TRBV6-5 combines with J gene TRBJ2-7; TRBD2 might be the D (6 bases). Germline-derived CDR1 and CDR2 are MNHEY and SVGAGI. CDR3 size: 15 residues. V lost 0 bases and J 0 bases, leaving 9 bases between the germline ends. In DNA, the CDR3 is TGTGCCAGCAGTTACTCTGTCGGGAGCTCCTACGAGCAGTACTTC. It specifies CASSYSVGSSYEQYF.

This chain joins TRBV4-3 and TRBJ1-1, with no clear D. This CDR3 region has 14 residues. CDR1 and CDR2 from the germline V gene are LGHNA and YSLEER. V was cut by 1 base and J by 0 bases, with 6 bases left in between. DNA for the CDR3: TGCGCCAGCAGCCAAGGCAGAATGAACACTGAAGCTTTCTTT. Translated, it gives CASSQGRMNTEAFF.

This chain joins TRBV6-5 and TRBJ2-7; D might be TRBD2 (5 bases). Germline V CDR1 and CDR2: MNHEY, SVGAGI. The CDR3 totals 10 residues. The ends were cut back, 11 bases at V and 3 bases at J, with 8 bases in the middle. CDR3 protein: CAVGNYEQYF. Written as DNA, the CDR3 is TGTGCCGTCGGGAACTACGAGCAGTACTTC.

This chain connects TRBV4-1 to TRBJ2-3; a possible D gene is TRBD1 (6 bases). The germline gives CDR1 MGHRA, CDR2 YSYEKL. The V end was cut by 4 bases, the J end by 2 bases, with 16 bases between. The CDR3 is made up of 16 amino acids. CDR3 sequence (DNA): TGCGCCAGCAGCCCCCCCAAATTGGGGGCCACAGATACGCAGTATTTT. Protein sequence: CASSPPKLGATDTQYF.

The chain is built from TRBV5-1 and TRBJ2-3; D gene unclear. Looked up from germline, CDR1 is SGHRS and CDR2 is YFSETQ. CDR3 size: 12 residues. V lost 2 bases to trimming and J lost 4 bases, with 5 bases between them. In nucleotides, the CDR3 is TGCGCCAGCAGCTTAATCGCAGATACGCAGTATTTT. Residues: CASSLIADTQYF.

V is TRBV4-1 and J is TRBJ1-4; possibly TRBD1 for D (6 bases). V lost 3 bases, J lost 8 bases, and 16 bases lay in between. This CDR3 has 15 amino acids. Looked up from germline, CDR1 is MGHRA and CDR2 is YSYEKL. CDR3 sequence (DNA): TGCGCCAGCAGCCAGGAGGAGACAGGCCGGGAAAAACTGTTTTTT. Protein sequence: CASSQEETGREKLFF.

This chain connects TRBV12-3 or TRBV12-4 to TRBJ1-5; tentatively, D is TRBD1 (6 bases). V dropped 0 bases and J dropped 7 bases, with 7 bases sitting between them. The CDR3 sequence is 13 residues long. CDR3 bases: TGTGCCAGCAGTTTAGCGAGGGGGCAGCCCCAGCATTTT. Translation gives CASSLARGQPQHF.

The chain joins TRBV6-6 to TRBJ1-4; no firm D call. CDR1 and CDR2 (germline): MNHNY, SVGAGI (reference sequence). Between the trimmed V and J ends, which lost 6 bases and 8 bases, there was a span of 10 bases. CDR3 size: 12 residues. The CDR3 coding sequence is TGTGCCAGCAGCCAGGTTGGAGAAAAACTGTTTTTT. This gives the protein CASSQVGEKLFF.

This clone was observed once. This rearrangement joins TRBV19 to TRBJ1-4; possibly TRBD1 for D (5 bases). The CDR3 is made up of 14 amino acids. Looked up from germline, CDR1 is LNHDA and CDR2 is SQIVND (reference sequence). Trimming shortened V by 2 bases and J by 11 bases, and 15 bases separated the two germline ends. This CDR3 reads CASSIFERRGKLFF. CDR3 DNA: TGTGCCAGTAGTATATTTGAGCGGCGGGGGAAACTGTTTTTT.

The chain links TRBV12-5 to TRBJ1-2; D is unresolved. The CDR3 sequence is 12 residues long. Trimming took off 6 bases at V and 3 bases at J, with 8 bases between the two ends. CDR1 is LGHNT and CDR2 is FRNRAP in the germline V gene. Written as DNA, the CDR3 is TGTGCTAGTGGATACGGGGACTATGGCTACACCTTC. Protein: CASGYGDYGYTF.

The CDR3 DNA reads TGTGCCAGCACGCGTGAGCCAGGGGCGCCCCTCCACTTT. Translated, it gives CASTREPGAPLHF. V usage is TRBV2 and J usage is TRBJ1-6; maybe TRBD1 (6 bases). V was clipped by 7 bases and J by 13 bases, with 17 bases between them. Germline V gives CDR1 SNHLY, CDR2 FYNNEI. The CDR3 loop spans 13 amino acids. Based on the CDR3 plus reference TRBV2 and TRBJ1-6, the full variable domain is EPEVTQTPSHQVTQMGQEVILRCVPISNHLYFYWYRQILGQKVEFLVSFYNNEISEKSEIFDDQFSVERPDGSNFTLKIRSTKLEDSAMYFCASTREPGAPLHFGNGTRLTVT.

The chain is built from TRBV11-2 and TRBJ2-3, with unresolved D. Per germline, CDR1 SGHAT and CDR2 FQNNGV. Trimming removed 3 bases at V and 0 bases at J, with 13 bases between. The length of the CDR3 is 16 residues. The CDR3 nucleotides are TGTGCCAGCAGCTTCATTTTCGGTACTAGCACAGATACGCAGTATTTT. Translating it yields CASSFIFGTSTDTQYF.

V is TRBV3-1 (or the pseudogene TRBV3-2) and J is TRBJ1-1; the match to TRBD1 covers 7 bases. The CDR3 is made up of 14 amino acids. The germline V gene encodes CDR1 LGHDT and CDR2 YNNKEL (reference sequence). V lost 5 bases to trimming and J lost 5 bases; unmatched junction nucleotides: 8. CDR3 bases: TGTGCCAGCAGCACAGGGGCACAAGGGACTGAAGCTTTCTTT. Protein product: CASSTGAQGTEAFF.

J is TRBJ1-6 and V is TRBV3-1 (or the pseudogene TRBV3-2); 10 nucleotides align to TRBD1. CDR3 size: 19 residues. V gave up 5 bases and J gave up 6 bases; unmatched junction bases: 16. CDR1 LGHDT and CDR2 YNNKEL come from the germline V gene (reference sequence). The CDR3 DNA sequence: TGTGCCAGCAGCATCCGCCGGGACAGGGGTTATAGAGGTAATTCACCCCTCCACTTT. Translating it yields CASSIRRDRGYRGNSPLHF.

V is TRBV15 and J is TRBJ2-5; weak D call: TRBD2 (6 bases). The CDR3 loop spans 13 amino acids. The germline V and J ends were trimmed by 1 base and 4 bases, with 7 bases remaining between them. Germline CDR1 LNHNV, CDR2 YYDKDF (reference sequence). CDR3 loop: CATSRVGGETQYF. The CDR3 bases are TGTGCCACCAGCAGAGTGGGGGGAGAGACCCAGTACTTC.

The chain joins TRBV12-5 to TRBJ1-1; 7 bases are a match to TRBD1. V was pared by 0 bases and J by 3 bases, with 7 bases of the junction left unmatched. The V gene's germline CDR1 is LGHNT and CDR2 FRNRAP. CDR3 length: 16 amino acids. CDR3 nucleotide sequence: TGTGCTAGTGGTTTGGTAGAAGGGGACAGTTACACTGAAGCTTTCTTT. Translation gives CASGLVEGDSYTEAFF.

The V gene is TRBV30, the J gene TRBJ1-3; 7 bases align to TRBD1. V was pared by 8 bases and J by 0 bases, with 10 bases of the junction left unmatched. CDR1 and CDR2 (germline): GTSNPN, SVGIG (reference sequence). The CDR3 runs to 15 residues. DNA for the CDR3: TGTGCCGGTAAAAGGGACAGCTTCTCTGGAAACACCATATATTTT. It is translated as CAGKRDSFSGNTIYF.

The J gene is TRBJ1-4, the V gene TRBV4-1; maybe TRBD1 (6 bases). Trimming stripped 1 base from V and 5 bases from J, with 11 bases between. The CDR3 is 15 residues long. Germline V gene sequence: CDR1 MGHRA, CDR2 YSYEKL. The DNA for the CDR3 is TGCGCCAGCAGCCAAGTGGGGGCTCTAAATGAAAAACTGTTTTTT. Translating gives CASSQVGALNEKLFF.

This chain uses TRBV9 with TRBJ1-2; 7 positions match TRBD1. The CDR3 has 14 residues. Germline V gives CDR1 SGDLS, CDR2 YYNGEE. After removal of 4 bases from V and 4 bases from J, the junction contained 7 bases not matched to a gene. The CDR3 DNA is TGTGCCAGCAGCCCACTGGGACAGCTCTATGGCTACACCTTC. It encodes CASSPLGQLYGYTF.

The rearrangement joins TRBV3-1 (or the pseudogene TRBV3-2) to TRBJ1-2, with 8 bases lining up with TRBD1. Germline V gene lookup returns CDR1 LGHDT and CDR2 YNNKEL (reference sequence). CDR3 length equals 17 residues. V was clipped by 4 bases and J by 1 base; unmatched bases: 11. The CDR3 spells CASSRHFDRGHNYGYTF. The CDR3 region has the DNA TGTGCCAGCAGCCGCCACTTCGACAGGGGACATAACTATGGCTACACCTTC.

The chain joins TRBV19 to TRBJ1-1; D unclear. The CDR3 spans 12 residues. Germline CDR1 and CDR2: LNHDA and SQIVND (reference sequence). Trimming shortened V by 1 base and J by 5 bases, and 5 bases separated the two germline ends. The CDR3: CASSIGETEAFF. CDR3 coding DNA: TGTGCCAGTAGTATAGGGGAGACTGAAGCTTTCTTT.

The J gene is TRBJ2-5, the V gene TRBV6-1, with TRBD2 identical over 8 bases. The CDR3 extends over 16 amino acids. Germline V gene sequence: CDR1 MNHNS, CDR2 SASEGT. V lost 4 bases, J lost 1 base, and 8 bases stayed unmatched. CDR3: CASSGGIAGFQETQYF. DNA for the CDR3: TGTGCCAGCAGTGGGGGGATAGCGGGGTTCCAAGAGACCCAGTACTTC.